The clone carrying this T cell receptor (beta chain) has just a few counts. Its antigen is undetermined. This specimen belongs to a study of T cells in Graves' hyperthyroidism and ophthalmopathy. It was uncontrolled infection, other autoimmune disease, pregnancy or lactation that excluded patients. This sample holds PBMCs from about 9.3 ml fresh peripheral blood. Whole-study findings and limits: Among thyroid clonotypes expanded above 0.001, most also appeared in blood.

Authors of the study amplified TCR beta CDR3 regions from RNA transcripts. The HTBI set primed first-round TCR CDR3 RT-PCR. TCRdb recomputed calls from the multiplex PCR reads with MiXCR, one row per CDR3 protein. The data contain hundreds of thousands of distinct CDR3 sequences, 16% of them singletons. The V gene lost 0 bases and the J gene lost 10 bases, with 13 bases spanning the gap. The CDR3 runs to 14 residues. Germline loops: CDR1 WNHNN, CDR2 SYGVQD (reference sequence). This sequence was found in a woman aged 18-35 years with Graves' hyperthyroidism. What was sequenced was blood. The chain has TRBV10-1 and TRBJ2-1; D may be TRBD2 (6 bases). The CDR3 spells CASSESWSRGEQFF. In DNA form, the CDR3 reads TGCGCCAGCAGTGAGTCGTGGTCCCGGGGGGAGCAGTTCTTC.